This entry features one T cell receptor beta chain sequence. What it recognizes is unknown. This table comes from immunoSEQ multiplex PCR, and its TCRdb copy is limited to in-frame clones, with some not included. This sample has 120,000 to 150,000 clones, with roughly 87% found just once. This specimen comes from a study of T cell responses to AZD1222 COVID-19 vaccine. J lost 4 bases, V lost 5 bases, and 5 bases had no gene match. The CDR3 is made up of 16 amino acids. The germline CDR1 and CDR2 sequences are SGHTA and FQGNSA. Findings and limits, study-wide: After two AZD1222 doses, spike-specific TCR breadth and depth rose versus day 0. The donor group comprised mostly white British people and more females; the analysis possibly underestimated clonal diversity.

This specimen consisted of peripheral blood, obtained 28 days after the second dose of the MenACWY control vaccine. The sequence came from an adult who received the MenACWY meningococcal vaccine as a control. V gene TRBV7-2 combines with J gene TRBJ2-5; 15 bases agree with TRBD2. CDR3 amino acids: CASSTGLAGGPETQYF. CDR3 coding DNA: TGTGCCAGCAGCACAGGACTAGCGGGGGGGCCAGAGACCCAGTACTTC.